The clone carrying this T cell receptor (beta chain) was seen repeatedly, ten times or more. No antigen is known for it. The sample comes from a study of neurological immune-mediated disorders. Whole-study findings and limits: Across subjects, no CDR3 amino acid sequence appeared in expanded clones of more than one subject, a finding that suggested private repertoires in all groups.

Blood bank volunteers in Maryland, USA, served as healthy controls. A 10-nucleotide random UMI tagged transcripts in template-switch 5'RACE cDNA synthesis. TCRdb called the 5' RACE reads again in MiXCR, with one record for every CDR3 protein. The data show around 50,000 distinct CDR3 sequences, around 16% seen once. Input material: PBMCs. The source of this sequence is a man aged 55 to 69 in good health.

The CDR3 sequence: CASSLLRGGSAEAFF. In DNA, the CDR3 is TGTGCCAGCAGCTTACTAAGAGGGGGCAGTGCTGAAGCTTTCTTT. V usage is TRBV7-8 and J usage is TRBJ1-1; the match to TRBD1 covers 7 bases. CDR1 SGHVS and CDR2 FQNEAQ come from the germline V gene. This CDR3 spans 15 amino acids. The J segment lost 6 bases and the V segment lost 2 bases, leaving 9 bases of the junction unmatched.